This note documents a single T cell receptor beta chain sequence. Its antigen is still unknown. These data belong to a study of cytomegalovirus exposure and HLA in healthy donors. Vbeta (60) and Jbeta (13) primers were used in the PCR. Method: immunoSEQ multiplex PCR; TCRdb's copy keeps in-frame clones and lacks some. The data show around 150,000 clones, around four fifths seen once. This cohort consisted of healthy bone marrow donors. Study observations and caveats: The study had only CMV serostatus as immune exposure information. Sequencing depth across donors, presence/absence analyses assumed, was roughly uniform.

The TCR comes from a woman between 18 and 30 years old in good health and CMV-seronegative. The sample comprised PBMCs.

CDR3 sequence (DNA): TGTGCCAGCAGTCAACGGGGGAGTATCTCTGGAAACACCATATATTTT. Amino acids: CASSQRGSISGNTIYF. The V gene is TRBV6-6, the J gene TRBJ1-3; D is perhaps TRBD1 (5 bases). Germline V gene data show CDR1 as MNHNY and CDR2 as SVGAGI (reference sequence). The V and J ends lost 5 bases and 0 bases respectively, with 14 bases between them. The length of the CDR3 is 16 residues.